The 9 T cell receptor beta chains listed next were all sequenced from one sample in a study of T cell clonality in common variable immunodeficiency. Produced via immunoSEQ multiplex PCR; TCRdb's table is partial and in-frame only. The table lists more than 35,000 clones, with no singletons. Study results and limitations: Fewer deletions and N-nucleotide insertions were reportedly seen in common variable immunodeficiency TCR beta sequences.

Antigens for these TCRs are unknown. Material: peripheral blood mononuclear cells. Every receptor here comes from a human donor with common variable immunodeficiency.

This clone showed up just a few times. The read falls 3 residues short of the CDR3 end, and the missing part is taken from the germline J gene. V is TRBV7-9 and J is TRBJ1-1; D perhaps matches TRBD1 (6 bases). This CDR3 is 12 amino acids long. Germline CDR1 and CDR2: SEHNR and FQNEAQ (reference sequence). Incomplete CDR3 DNA: TGTGCCAGCAGCTTGGGGGCGGGGGGG. This sequence encodes CASSLGAGG. The whole CDR3 protein reads CASSLGAGGAFF.

There are many counts of this clone. CDR3 DNA, as far as it was read: TGCAGTGCTGGATCCGGGACAGGGTGGAATTCACCC. Translation: CSAGSGTGWNSP. The full CDR3 sequence reads CSAGSGTGWNSPLHF. The chain uses TRBV20-1 and TRBJ1-6; 9 nucleotides match TRBD1. The CDR3 end falls 3 residues outside the read, so it is completed with the germline J gene. Germline V gives CDR1 DFQATT, CDR2 SNEGSKA (reference sequence). The CDR3 totals 15 residues. V dropped 5 bases and J dropped 7; count of bases not matched to a gene: 9.

This clone has a handful of counts. The CDR3 end is not reached by the read, which stops 3 residues before it; the germline J gene fills it in. V usage is TRBV19 and J usage is TRBJ2-4; TRBD1 matches at 9 bases. The CDR3 is made up of 18 amino acids. Germline V gene lookup returns CDR1 LNHDA and CDR2 SQIVND (reference sequence). V was clipped by 4 bases and J by 0 bases; unmatched bases: 10. The CDR3 reads CASSTGTGYDLAKNIQYF. The CDR3 bases that were read are TGTGCCAGTAGTACGGGGACAGGGTATGATTTAGCCAAAAACATT.

This clone was detected only a few times. This CDR3 reads CASSSLPGTAITEAFF. The CDR3 bases that were read are TGTGCCAGCAGTTCCCTCCCCGGGACTGCTATCACTGAA. The chain recombines TRBV6-2 or TRBV6-3 with TRBJ1-1; maybe TRBD1 (5 bases). Read sequence stops 3 residues before the CDR3 end, and the germline J gene provides the missing end. The CDR3 covers 16 residues. V lost 4 bases and J lost 4, with 19 bases in between. Germline CDR1 MNHEY, CDR2 SVGEGT.

In regard to this clone: The junction shows a germline mismatch at one end, possibly a read error. Incomplete CDR3 DNA: TGTGCCGGTAGCCCGGACAGGGGGGGTGCAGATACG. The encoded protein is CAGSPDRGGADT. The complete CDR3 reads CAGSPDRGGADTQYF. J is TRBJ2-3 and V is TRBV19; 10 bases agree with TRBD1. The CDR3 goes on 3 residues after the read ends, and that part is filled in from the germline J gene. Germline values: CDR1 LNHDA, CDR2 SQIVND (reference sequence). The CDR3 is made up of 15 amino acids.

The sample holds a few counts of this clone. From the germline J gene comes the end of the CDR3, since the read stops 3 residues before it. The chain employs TRBV6-1 and TRBJ2-1; tentatively, D is TRBD2 (10 bases). Germline V gene data show CDR1 as MNHNS and CDR2 as SASEGT. The V end was cut by 2 bases, the J end by 6 bases, with 23 bases between. The CDR3 has 18 residues. CDR3 sequence: CASSEKTGGAGGLNEQFF. The DNA read from the CDR3 is TGTGCCAGCAGTGAAAAGACAGGGGGAGCGGGAGGGCTCAATGAG.

This clone appeared many times. With the read ending 3 residues before the CDR3 end, the germline J gene is used to fill in that end. The V and J genes are TRBV30 and TRBJ2-1, with 10 bases that match TRBD2. Germline lookup yields CDR1 GTSNPN and CDR2 SVGIG (reference sequence). The CDR3 covers 16 residues. V lost 2 bases and J lost 5; bases outside the gene matches: 9. The CDR3 here is CAWSLPGLAKHNEQFF. The part of the CDR3 DNA that was read is TGTGCCTGGAGTTTACCGGGACTAGCGAAGCACAATGAG.

This clone was recorded at least ten times. The CDR3 goes on 3 residues after the read ends, and that part is filled in from the germline J gene. The chain recombines TRBV19 with TRBJ2-1, with D hard to call. CDR3 length equals 14 residues. The V end was cut by 5 bases, the J end by 4 bases, with 12 bases between. Looked up from germline, CDR1 is LNHDA and CDR2 is SQIVND (reference sequence). The CDR3 bases that were read are TGTGCCAGTAGTCTTTCGTGGGCTTACAATGAG. Translated, it gives CASSLSWAYNE. In full, the CDR3 reads CASSLSWAYNEQFF.

The sample holds many counts of this clone. The read gets to within 3 residues of the CDR3 end, and the germline J gene fills in the rest. The chain couples TRBV18 to TRBJ2-7, with TRBD2 matching over 12 bases. CDR1 is KGHSH and CDR2 is LQKENI in the germline V gene. This CDR3 contains 17 residues. The V gene end was trimmed by 4 bases and the J gene end by 2 bases; junction bases not matched to a gene: 9. CDR3 region: CASSRETSGSYTYEQYF. Partial CDR3 DNA: TGTGCCAGCTCACGGGAGACTAGCGGGAGTTATACCTACGAG.